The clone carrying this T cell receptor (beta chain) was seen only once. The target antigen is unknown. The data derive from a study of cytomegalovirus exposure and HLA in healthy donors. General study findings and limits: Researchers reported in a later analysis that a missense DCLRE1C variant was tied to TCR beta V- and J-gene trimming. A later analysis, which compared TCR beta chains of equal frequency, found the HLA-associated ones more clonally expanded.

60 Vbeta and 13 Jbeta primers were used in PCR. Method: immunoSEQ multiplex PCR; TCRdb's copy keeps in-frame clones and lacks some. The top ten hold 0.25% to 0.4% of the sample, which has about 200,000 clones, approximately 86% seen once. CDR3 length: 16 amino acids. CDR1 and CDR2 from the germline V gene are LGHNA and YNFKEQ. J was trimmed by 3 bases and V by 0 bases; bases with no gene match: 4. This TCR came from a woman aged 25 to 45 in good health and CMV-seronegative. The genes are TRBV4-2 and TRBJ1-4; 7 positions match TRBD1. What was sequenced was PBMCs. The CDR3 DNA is TGTGCCAGCAGCCAAGAAGGGGGCGCTTCTAATGAAAAACTGTTTTTT. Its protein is CASSQEGGASNEKLFF.